One T cell receptor beta chain is described in this entry. Its antigen specificity is not known. Base qualities were left out, and no much larger clone turns up one base away. At one collaborating source in Seattle, patients were enrolled during active infection and were followed longitudinally through the course of disease. Collaborating institutions collected whole blood in K2EDTA tubes following their own protocols. For TCRbeta analysis, collaborators shipped samples in one of three forms: frozen whole blood, isolated PBMCs, or DNA extracted from either of those sample types. The immunoSEQ Assay, a bias-controlled multiplex PCR, was used to amplify TCRbeta CDR3 regions from genomic DNA. The study's own analysis went as follows. The number of nucleated cells in each sample was estimated from the amplification of reference gene primers within the assay. To quantify the absolute abundance of each unique TCRbeta CDR3 rearrangement, sequence reads were collapsed and filtered. For each sample, productive Simpson clonality was calculated as the square root of Simpson's diversity index over productive rearrangements. Sourced from immuneACCESS, this table was stored by TCRdb with only in-frame sequences that have V and J called. A share of the clones is absent; for the studies checked, an unresolved V gene accounts for under half, and the remainder has no known explanation. The DNA gave D and trimming, while V, J and clone size come from that table. The sample table records some 240,000 clones; 82% of these occur just once. Of the sample, about 5% falls within the top ten clones.

This sample is part of a study of blood T cell repertoires in COVID-19 (dated by TCRdb to the early 2020s). For the study in its entirety: Samples covering the acute and convalescent phases of COVID-19 were provided by collaborators in the United States, Italy and Spain. The repertoires were released in a freely available public database intended as a resource for research on the immune response to SARS-CoV-2. The samples were drawn from two sources: the first 160 participants of the ongoing ImmuneRACE study, and about 1,300 subjects contributed by 6 global collaborators. The material from the prospective study consisted of cDNA or gDNA derived from T cells, B-cell-depleted T cells, or PBMCs. The sample metadata nearly always contained a de-identified subject ID, COVID-19 status, age in years and sex. Where available, HLA class I and class II types were taken from metadata supplied by the sample provider and were not determined by assay-based typing. The dataset comprised deeply sampled blood TCRbeta repertoires from subjects exposed to, actively infected with, or recovered from COVID-19. Study-wide conclusions, independent of this receptor: The amount of clinical and demographic metadata varied by source and participant and was provided uncurated.

The sample consisted of peripheral blood. The sequence was collected from a woman in her 70s with COVID-19, enrolled during active disease.

The bases read TGTGCCAGCAGTCCCCTTCGACAGGGGTACTATGGCTACACCTTC. Translated, it gives CASSPLRQGYYGYTF. The sequence links TRBV7-8 to TRBJ1-2, with 8 middle bases fitting TRBD1. The germline V gene gives CDR1 as SGHVS and CDR2 as FQNEAQ. Compared with germline, V lacks 6 bases and J lacks 3 bases; bases without a gene match: 9. The CDR3 holds 15 amino acids from the cysteine to the phenylalanine. Of all the DNA, just the CDR3 is kept, 45 bases in frame from base 1.